This T cell receptor beta chain was identified during a study of response to subunit inactivated influenza vaccine. Study outcomes and limitations: Authors suggested few new T cells are recruited by each seasonal influenza vaccination.

TCRdb independently ran MiXCR on the RT-PCR reads; one entry per CDR3 protein. This table holds around 200,000 distinct CDR3 sequences, around 15% found once. Germline V lookup: CDR1 SGHDN, CDR2 FVKESK. V gave up 1 base and J gave up 4 bases, with 14 bases separating them. The CDR3 consists of 16 residues. This clonotype was observed a handful of times. Antigen unknown. V is TRBV14 and J is TRBJ2-1; TRBD2 is a possible D gene (5 bases). The receptor's source is a man in his fifties who received an inactivated influenza vaccine. The starting material was CD8+ T cells sorted from PBMCs, obtained 4 to 6 days after vaccination. As DNA, the CDR3 is TGTGCCAGCAGCCAAGGCTTGACTACTAATTACAATGAGCAGTTCTTC. Its protein is CASSQGLTTNYNEQFF.